Listed below are T cell receptor beta chains from one sample, sequenced in a study of cytomegalovirus exposure and HLA in healthy donors. TCRdb's copy holds only in-frame clones and misses some; the assay was immunoSEQ multiplex PCR. There are 140,000 or so clones in the sample; 65% to 85% occur only once, and roughly 4% lies in the top ten. The sequenced sample consisted of PBMCs. The receptors shown here come from a woman aged 40 to 50 in good health and CMV-seropositive. CDR3s include the opening cysteine and the closing phenylalanine or tryptophan. A D gene is named only where the DNA matches it firmly. Not all rows give a size; the values are once, few, many and, for expanded clones, a class.

j_call: TRBJ1-3; v_call: TRBV7-8; clone_size: -; d_call: TRBD1; cdr3_aa: CASSLRDRIVSGNTIYF; cdr3_nt: TGTGCCAGCAGCCTCCGGGACAGGATAGTTTCTGGAAACACCATATATTTT
j_call: TRBJ1-6; v_call: TRBV7-9; clone_size: -; d_call: -; cdr3_aa: CASSLGQAGSNSPLHF; cdr3_nt: TGTGCCAGCAGCTTAGGACAGGCTGGGAGTAATTCACCCCTCCACTTT
j_call: TRBJ1-2; v_call: TRBV30; clone_size: -; d_call: -; cdr3_aa: CAWSVPAGSSYTF; cdr3_nt: TGTGCCTGGAGTGTTCCGGCAGGGTCTTCCTACACCTTC
j_call: TRBJ2-2; v_call: TRBV2; clone_size: -; d_call: -; cdr3_aa: CASRVSLAGELFF; cdr3_nt: TGTGCCAGCAGGGTCTCGTTAGCCGGGGAGCTGTTTTTT
j_call: TRBJ2-6; v_call: TRBV19; clone_size: once; d_call: -; cdr3_aa: CASSAGTGANVLTF; cdr3_nt: TGTGCCAGTAGTGCGGGGACCGGGGCCAACGTCCTGACTTTC
j_call: TRBJ1-2; v_call: TRBV28; clone_size: -; d_call: -; cdr3_aa: CASSPSPGPNYGYTF; cdr3_nt: TGTGCCAGCAGTCCGTCCCCAGGGCCTAACTATGGCTACACCTTC
j_call: TRBJ2-1; v_call: TRBV9; clone_size: -; d_call: -; cdr3_aa: CASSVQSNPYNEQFF; cdr3_nt: TGTGCCAGCAGCGTACAGTCCAACCCCTACAATGAGCAGTTCTTC
j_call: TRBJ2-3; v_call: TRBV30; clone_size: -; d_call: TRBD2; cdr3_aa: CAWSLAASTDTQYF; cdr3_nt: TGTGCCTGGTCCCTAGCGGCAAGCACAGATACGCAGTATTTT
j_call: TRBJ1-2; v_call: TRBV30; clone_size: -; d_call: -; cdr3_aa: CAWSRSQDSGYGYTF; cdr3_nt: TGTGCCTGGAGTAGGTCTCAGGACAGCGGCTATGGCTACACCTTC
j_call: TRBJ2-2; v_call: TRBV5-1; clone_size: -; d_call: -; cdr3_aa: CASSLEQANTGELFF; cdr3_nt: TGCGCCAGCAGCTTGGAACAGGCGAACACCGGGGAGCTGTTTTTT
j_call: TRBJ1-1; v_call: TRBV25-1; clone_size: -; d_call: TRBD1; cdr3_aa: CASARQGSGTEAFF; cdr3_nt: TGTGCCAGCGCTAGACAGGGGTCGGGCACTGAAGCTTTCTTT
j_call: TRBJ2-3; v_call: TRBV9; clone_size: -; d_call: TRBD2; cdr3_aa: CASSRAGDSTHTQYF; cdr3_nt: TGTGCCAGCAGCCGAGCGGGAGACTCCACACATACGCAGTATTTT
j_call: TRBJ1-5; v_call: TRBV2; clone_size: -; d_call: TRBD1; cdr3_aa: CASSPRQGGNQPQHF; cdr3_nt: TGTGCCAGCAGTCCCCGACAGGGTGGCAATCAGCCCCAGCATTTT
j_call: TRBJ2-1; v_call: TRBV19; clone_size: -; d_call: -; cdr3_aa: CASSGVRSDEQFF; cdr3_nt: TGTGCCAGTAGTGGAGTAAGGAGCGACGAGCAGTTCTTC
j_call: TRBJ2-1; v_call: TRBV4-2; clone_size: -; d_call: TRBD1; cdr3_aa: CASSQARGTGDPISYNEQFF; cdr3_nt: TGTGCCAGCAGCCAAGCCCGCGGGACAGGCGATCCGATCTCCTACAATGAGCAGTTCTTC
j_call: TRBJ1-5; v_call: TRBV28; clone_size: few; d_call: -; cdr3_aa: CASSLGQGSNQPQHF; cdr3_nt: TGTGCCAGCAGTTTGGGGCAGGGAAGCAATCAGCCCCAGCATTTT